One TCR beta chain is described in this entry. It has no known antigen specificity. Base qualities were left out, and no much larger clone turns up one base away. The data were taken from a study of PD-L1 blockade in urothelial cancer (dated by TCRdb to 2015 to 2018). At the level of the whole study: All patients started therapy in about 2014 and received atezolizumab 1,200 mg intravenously every 3 weeks. The study was an exploratory multi-omic analysis of somatic, immune and clinical correlates of response to PD-L1 blockade with atezolizumab in urothelial cancer. An ECOG performance status of 0 or 1 was recorded for the patients, and 0 to 3 prior chemotherapy regimens had been received by the patients. Blood samples were analyzed at two time points: 3 weeks after treatment start (second dose) and 6 weeks after treatment start. Whole exome sequencing and RNA sequencing of pretreatment tumors were performed alongside TCR sequencing in the same patients. Durable clinical benefit was defined as progression-free survival longer than 6 months, and TCR features were also tested against progression-free and overall survival. About nine tenths of the roughly 30 patients were males with bladder-origin urothelial cancer, and 18 of 29 reported a prior smoking history. Eight to ten patients achieved durable clinical benefit and about 22 did not. Blood samples gave median yields of approximately 130,000 T cells and 80,000 to 90,000 unique TCRs, along with a median clonality of about 0.084. Pretreatment tumor samples, along with matched peripheral blood collected serially before and after atezolizumab treatment, underwent TCR sequencing. Twenty-nine patients had pretreatment blood TCR-seq, roughly 25 had at least one posttreatment blood collection, and roughly 25 had tumor TCR-seq.

Each PCR received spiked-in synthetic TCR analog templates so that absolute template abundance could be estimated from read counts. TCRbeta CDR3 regions were amplified from genomic DNA with bias-controlled V and J gene primers using the immunoSEQ assay. Sequencing of rearranged TCRbeta segments was performed at approximately 20X coverage. Processing in the source paper ran as follows. Clustering was used to correct sequencing errors, and CDR3s were annotated against IMGT to assign V, D and J genes. Downstream analyses used only productive TCRbeta rearrangements, leaving out any out-of-frame or stop-codon sequences. To compute clonality, Shannon entropy was normalized by the log of the number of unique productive sequences and then subtracted from one. Clones differing between time points or between blood and tumor were identified using Fisher's exact test with Benjamini-Hochberg correction, with an adjusted p below 0.01 applied as the threshold. Held by TCRdb, this immuneACCESS table contains in-frame sequences only and omits some clones. Under half of the omission traces to an unresolved V gene where checked; the cause of the rest is unknown. V, J and clone size derive from that table, while D and trimming were established from the DNA sequence. The sample table holds some 120,000 clones, of which approximately 84% were seen once. About 2.9% of the sample is held by the ten biggest clonotypes.

This sample's time point label indicates: pretreatment peripheral blood. A total of under 30 patients with locally advanced or metastatic urothelial carcinoma, treated at Memorial Sloan Kettering on a trial protocol, made up the cohort. Peripheral blood mononuclear cells were collected pretreatment and during treatment, with between 1 and 8 total time points obtained per patient. The Qiagen DNeasy Blood extraction kit was used to purify genomic DNA from total PBMCs and tumor samples. PBMCs were collected pretreatment and during treatment and were isolated and stored as previously described. From a lookup of the germline V gene (reference sequence), CDR1 and CDR2 are LNHNV and YYDKDF. Trimmed from V: 2 bases; trimmed from J: 1 base; junction bases lacking a gene match: 8. Its CDR3 holds 17 amino acids, cysteine through phenylalanine. Here the CDR3 DNA is all that survives: 51 bases in frame from base 1.

The paper as a whole reports these results and caveats: Among patients with durable benefit, tumor-associated TCR clones showed greater expansion in peripheral blood 3 weeks after treatment started (n ≈ 21, p = 0.022). A pretreatment peripheral blood TCR clonality below the median was linked to improved progression-free and overall survival. Because the sample size was small (n of about 30) and many of the analyses were exploratory, the results are meant to be hypothesis-generating.

The sample in question was PBMCs, obtained around atezolizumab (anti-PD-L1) treatment. Rearrangement joined TRBV15 to TRBJ1-1; TRBD1 aligns with 9 central bases. The TCR originated in a man aged 50-60 years with urothelial cancer. The DNA is TGTGCCACCAGCAGATCCGGGACAGGGAAATCGAACACTGAAGCTTTCTTT. The translation is CATSRSGTGKSNTEAFF. The CDR3 plus the reference TRBV15 and TRBJ1-1 genes for the other parts give the full variable domain: DAMVIQNPRYQVTQFGKPVTLSCSQTLNHNVMYWYQQKSSQAPKLLFHYYDKDFNNEADTPDNFQSRRPNTSFCFLDIRSPGLGDTAMYLCATSRSGTGKSNTEAFFGQGTRLTVV.